Each of the 7 T cell receptor beta chains below was sequenced from the same sample in a study of blood T cell repertoires in COVID-19. Profiled with immunoSEQ multiplex PCR; TCRdb holds only in-frame clones, not every one. The sample shows more than 15,000 clones, roughly 82% of them seen only once. The sequencing input was peripheral blood. The receptor source for this set is a man older than 75 with active COVID-19.

The rearrangement links TRBV5-4 to TRBJ2-3; TRBD1 matches at 9 bases. Germline loops: CDR1 SGHNT, CDR2 YYREEE (reference sequence). The V and J ends lost 4 bases and 2 bases, in that order; junction bases with no gene match: 8. The CDR3 spans 16 residues. As DNA, the CDR3 is TGTGCCAGCAGCCTCGGGACAGGGACCCTCACAGATACGCAGTATTTT. The encoded protein is CASSLGTGTLTDTQYF.

The rearrangement uses TRBV11-2 and TRBJ2-1, with 7 nucleotides matching TRBD1. The CDR3 contains 14 residues. With 4 bases clipped from V and 3 bases from J, the junction kept 3 bases outside the gene matches. Germline values: CDR1 SGHAT, CDR2 FQNNGV. The DNA for the CDR3 is TGTGCCAGCAGCTCCCAGGGGGTCTACAATGAGCAGTTCTTC. It is translated as CASSSQGVYNEQFF.

The rearrangement uses TRBV15 and TRBJ1-4, with D hard to call. The ends were cut back, 5 bases at V and 2 bases at J, with 15 bases in the middle. The CDR3 length is 16 residues. Germline loops: CDR1 LNHNV, CDR2 YYDKDF (reference sequence). CDR3 in DNA: TGTGCCACCAGCTCAGATCCCGCAGTTACTAATGAAAAACTGTTTTTT. Amino acid sequence: CATSSDPAVTNEKLFF.

The J gene is TRBJ2-1, the V gene TRBV15; 7 bases are shared with TRBD2. Unmatched junction bases numbered 5, after V lost 11 bases and J lost 1 base. The CDR3 contains 13 residues. The germline V gene encodes CDR1 LNHNV and CDR2 YYDKDF (reference sequence). For the CDR3, the DNA is TGTGCCTCCGGGGGGAATTCCTACAATGAGCAGTTCTTC. Residues: CASGGNSYNEQFF.

The chain joins TRBV5-1 to TRBJ2-5; D is undetermined. The CDR3 runs to 14 residues. V shed 2 bases and J shed 2 bases, with 10 bases lying between them. CDR1 and CDR2 (germline): SGHRS, YFSETQ. CDR3 in amino acids: CASSFVATQETQYF. The CDR3 nucleotides read TGCGCCAGCAGCTTTGTTGCAACACAAGAGACCCAGTACTTC.

The gene calls are TRBV5-1 and TRBJ2-1; the match to TRBD2 covers 8 bases. CDR3 length: 16 amino acids. Germline loops: CDR1 SGHRS, CDR2 YFSETQ. Germline trimming cut 4 bases from V and 6 bases from J; bases unmatched to any gene: 12. CDR3 in amino acids: CASSHLAGPKGNEQFF. The CDR3 DNA is TGCGCCAGCAGCCACTTAGCGGGACCCAAGGGCAATGAGCAGTTCTTC.

In nucleotides, the CDR3 is TGTGCCAGCTCACCACGGAGCGGCTTTAGCACAGATACGCAGTATTTT. Residues: CASSPRSGFSTDTQYF. The genes are TRBV18 and TRBJ2-3; tentatively, D is TRBD2 (5 bases). This CDR3 contains 16 residues. The germline CDR1 and CDR2 sequences are KGHSH and LQKENI. Trimming took off 1 base at V and 0 bases at J, with 11 bases between the two ends.